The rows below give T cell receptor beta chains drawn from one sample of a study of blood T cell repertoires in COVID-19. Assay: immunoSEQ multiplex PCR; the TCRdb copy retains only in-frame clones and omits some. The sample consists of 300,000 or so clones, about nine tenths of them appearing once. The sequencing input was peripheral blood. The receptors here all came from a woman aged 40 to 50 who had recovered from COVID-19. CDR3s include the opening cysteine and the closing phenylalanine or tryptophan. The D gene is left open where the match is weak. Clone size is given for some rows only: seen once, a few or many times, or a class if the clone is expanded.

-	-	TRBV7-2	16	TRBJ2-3	CASSLANRDSTDTQYF	TGTGCCAGCAGCTTAGCCAACAGAGATAGCACAGATACGCAGTATTTT
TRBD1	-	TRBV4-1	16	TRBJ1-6	CASSPRDRDLSSPLHF	TGCGCCAGCAGCCCTCGGGACAGGGATCTCTCTTCACCCCTCCACTTT
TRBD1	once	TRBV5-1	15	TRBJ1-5	CASSAGTGSNQPQHF	TGCGCCAGCAGCGCGGGGACAGGGAGCAATCAGCCCCAGCATTTT
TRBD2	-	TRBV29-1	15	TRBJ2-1	CSVFSGADSYNEQFF	TGCAGCGTTTTTAGCGGGGCCGATTCCTACAATGAGCAGTTCTTC
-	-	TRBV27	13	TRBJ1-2	CASSDYRVRGYTF	TGTGCCAGCAGCGACTACAGGGTGAGGGGCTACACCTTC
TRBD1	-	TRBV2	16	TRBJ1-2	CASRDSLGQGINGYTF	TGTGCCAGCAGGGATTCACTGGGACAGGGAATCAATGGCTACACCTTC
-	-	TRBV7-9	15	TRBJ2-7	CASSLAWGPSYEQYF	TGTGCCAGCAGCTTAGCGTGGGGGCCCTCCTACGAGCAGTACTTC
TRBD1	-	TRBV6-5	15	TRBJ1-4	CAAGRGRLGNEKLFF	TGTGCCGCAGGAAGGGGGCGGTTGGGTAATGAAAAACTGTTTTTT
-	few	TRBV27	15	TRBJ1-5	CASSLGRAINQPQHF	TGTGCCAGCAGTTTGGGCAGGGCGATCAATCAGCCCCAGCATTTT
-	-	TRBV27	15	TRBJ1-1	CASSPRRVGNTEAFF	TGTGCCAGCAGTCCCCGCAGGGTTGGGAACACTGAAGCTTTCTTT
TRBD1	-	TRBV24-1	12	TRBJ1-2	CATTGQNYGYTF	TGTGCCACCACGGGACAGAACTATGGCTACACCTTC
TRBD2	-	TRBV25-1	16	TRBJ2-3	CASRPTSGGKADTQYF	TGTGCCAGCAGACCAACTAGCGGGGGGAAGGCAGATACGCAGTATTTT
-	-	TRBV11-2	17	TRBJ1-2	CASSPRAGGAEYYGYTF	TGTGCCAGCAGCCCACGGGCGGGGGGTGCGGAATACTATGGCTACACCTTC
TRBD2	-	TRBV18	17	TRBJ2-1	CASSREWASGGYNEQFF	TGTGCCAGCTCCCGGGAGTGGGCTAGCGGGGGCTACAATGAGCAGTTCTTC
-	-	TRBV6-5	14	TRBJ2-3	CASTKGGFTDTQYF	TGTGCCAGCACCAAGGGGGGGTTCACAGATACGCAGTATTTT
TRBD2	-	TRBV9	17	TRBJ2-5	CASSVAVGGAGYQTQYF	TGTGCCAGCAGCGTAGCGGTCGGGGGGGCCGGCTACCAGACCCAGTACTTC
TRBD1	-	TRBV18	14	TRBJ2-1	CASSPDRGLNEQFF	TGTGCCAGCTCACCCGACAGGGGGCTCAATGAGCAGTTCTTC
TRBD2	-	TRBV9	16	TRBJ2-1	CASSWRASGGAGEQFF	TGTGCCAGCAGCTGGCGGGCCAGCGGGGGGGCCGGTGAGCAGTTCTTC
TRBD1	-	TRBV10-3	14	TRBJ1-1	CAIKITGGYTEAFF	TGTGCCATCAAAATAACAGGGGGCTACACTGAAGCTTTCTTT
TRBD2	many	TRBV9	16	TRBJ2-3	CASSPRLAGRTDTQYF	TGTGCCAGCAGCCCGCGACTAGCGGGCCGCACAGATACGCAGTATTTT
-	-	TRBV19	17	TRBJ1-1	CASSKGQALFMNTEAFF	TGTGCCAGTAGTAAGGGACAAGCTCTTTTTATGAACACTGAAGCTTTCTTT
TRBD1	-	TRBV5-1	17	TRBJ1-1	CASSLAQTGQLNTEAFF	TGCGCCAGCAGCTTGGCCCAGACAGGGCAACTGAACACTGAAGCTTTCTTT